This T cell receptor beta chain is drawn from a study of blood T cell repertoires in COVID-19. For the study at large: Collection of acute and convalescent COVID-19 samples took place in the United States, Italy and Spain. T cells, B-cell-depleted T cells, or PBMCs provided the cDNA or gDNA that served as material.

Original processing methods: How many nucleated cells were present was estimated from reference gene primer amplification. The assay was immunoSEQ multiplex PCR, and TCRdb's table has in-frame clones only and misses some. V, J and clone size are those of that table, while D and trimming were read from the DNA. The sample includes 130,000 or so clones, under 90% of them seen just once. The CDR3 covers 16 residues. CDR1 LGHNT and CDR2 FRNRAP come from the germline V gene. The ends were cut back, 0 bases at V and 6 bases at J, with 15 bases in the middle. Sequenced: peripheral blood. The origin of this receptor is a woman aged 60-70 years with active or convalescent COVID-19. This chain joins TRBV12-5 and TRBJ2-1, with D perhaps matching TRBD2 (6 bases). The chain's CDR3 is CASGLVTPSDLNEQFF. DNA of the CDR3: TGTGCTAGTGGTTTGGTAACCCCTAGCGACCTCAATGAGCAGTTCTTC.